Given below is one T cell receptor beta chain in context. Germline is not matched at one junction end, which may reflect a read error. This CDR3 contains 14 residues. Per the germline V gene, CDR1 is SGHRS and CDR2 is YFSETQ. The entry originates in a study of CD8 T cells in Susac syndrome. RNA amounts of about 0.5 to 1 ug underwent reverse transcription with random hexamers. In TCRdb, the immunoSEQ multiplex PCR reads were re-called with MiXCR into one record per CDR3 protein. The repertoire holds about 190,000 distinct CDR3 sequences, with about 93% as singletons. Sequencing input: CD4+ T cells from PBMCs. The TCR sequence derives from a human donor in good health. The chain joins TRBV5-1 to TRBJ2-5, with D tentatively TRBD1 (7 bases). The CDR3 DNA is TGTGCCAGCAGTCTGACAGGGACTGGTGAGACCCAGTACTTC. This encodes CASSLTGTGETQYF.